These 2 T cell receptor beta chains came from one sample sequenced in a study of OX40 agonist ivuxolimab in advanced cancers. Sequencing was performed with immunoSEQ multiplex PCR; in TCRdb, only in-frame clones are kept and a portion is missing. The profile shows 31,000 or so clones, more than 75% of them singletons. Sample: CD4+ or CD8+ T cells sorted from blood, taken in a trial of the OX40 agonist ivuxolimab. The receptors derive from an adult with an advanced solid tumor such as melanoma, head and neck, liver or kidney cancer.

This clone was counted a few times. The CDR3 DNA follows: TGTGCCAGCAGCTTAAGGGAGGGCGCCTACGAGCAGTACTTC. This encodes CASSLREGAYEQYF. The chain combines TRBV7-6 with TRBJ2-7; 7 nucleotides align to TRBD2. This CDR3 contains 14 residues. J was trimmed by 2 bases and V by 2 bases; bases with no gene match: 3. From germline, CDR1 is SGHVS and CDR2 FNYEAQ. The whole variable domain, filled in from reference TRBV7-6 and TRBJ2-7, reads GAGVSQSPRYKVTKRGQDVALRCDPISGHVSLYWYRQALGQGPEFLTYFNYEAQQDKSGLPNDRFSAERPEGSISTLTIQRTEQRDSAMYRCASSLREGAYEQYFGPGTRLTVT.

J is TRBJ1-3 and V is TRBV30; weak D call: TRBD1 (5 bases). V lost 0 bases to trimming and J lost 2 bases, with 17 bases between them. The CDR3 runs 17 residues. Germline-derived CDR1 and CDR2 are GTSNPN and SVGIG (reference sequence). For the CDR3, the DNA is TGTGCCTGGAGTGTAACAGGCACTACACCCCCTGGAAACACCATATATTTT. Translating it yields CAWSVTGTTPPGNTIYF. The full variable domain, completed using reference TRBV30 and TRBJ1-3, is SQTIHQWPATLVQPVGSPLSLECTVEGTSNPNLYWYRQAAGRGLQLLFYSVGIGQISSEVPQNLSASRPQDRQFILSSKKLLLSDSGFYLCAWSVTGTTPPGNTIYFGEGSWLTVV.